This TCR beta chain emerged from a study of T-cell reconstitution after alpha-beta-depleted transplantation in children. The CDR3 length is 12 residues. V was cut by 7 bases and J by 9 bases, with 14 bases left in between. In germline, CDR1 is SGHDT, CDR2 YYEEEE. Unique molecular identifiers were incorporated when the TCRbeta library was constructed. TCRdb ran MiXCR on the PCR reads and lists one entry per CDR3 protein. In the table there are around 250,000 distinct CDR3 sequences, almost 10% of which are singletons. The starting material was PBMCs from the stem cell graft donor, obtained from the stem cell graft. This receptor was obtained from a human donor who donated a stem cell graft to a child with SCID. This sequence joins TRBV5-6 and TRBJ2-1; no reliable D call. CDR3 in amino acids: CASGRVGAEQFF. CDR3 nucleotide sequence: TGTGCCAGCGGCCGGGTTGGAGCTGAGCAGTTCTTC.